These T cell receptor beta chains were read from a single sample in a study of cytomegalovirus exposure and HLA in healthy donors. The table came from immunoSEQ multiplex PCR; TCRdb's copy has only in-frame clones and leaves some out. Among under 120,000 clones listed, roughly three fifths were seen once. The specimen was PBMCs. Receptor source: a man in his thirties or forties in good health and CMV-seropositive. The CDR3 runs from the conserved cysteine through the conserved F or W. The D gene is left open where the match is weak. Rows may omit the clone size; those that give it use once, few, many or a size class.

CDR3,DNA,V,size,J,D
CSVGSGFGYTF,TGCAGCGTTGGGTCGGGGTTTGGCTACACCTTC,TRBV29-1,NA,TRBJ1-2,NA
CASSPGQDQETQYF,TGTGCCAGCAGCCCAGGACAGGATCAGGAGACCCAGTACTTC,TRBV9,few,TRBJ2-5,TRBD1
CAISESTGNTQYF,TGTGCCATCAGTGAGTCAACGGGGAATACGCAGTATTTT,TRBV10-3,few,TRBJ2-3,NA
CASSEPGQGAGELFF,TGCGCCAGCAGTGAGCCAGGACAGGGGGCCGGGGAGCTGTTTTTT,TRBV10-1,once,TRBJ2-2,TRBD1
CASSLGPGGNTGELFF,TGTGCCAGCAGCTTGGGGCCAGGGGGGAACACCGGGGAGCTGTTTTTT,TRBV5-6,few,TRBJ2-2,TRBD1
CASSVHQGTDTQYF,TGTGCCAGCAGCGTCCATCAGGGCACAGATACGCAGTATTTT,TRBV7-9,NA,TRBJ2-3,NA
CAARQGTNTEAFF,TGTGCCGCCCGACAGGGAACGAACACTGAAGCTTTCTTT,TRBV6-5,NA,TRBJ1-1,TRBD1
CASSYGLAGTHEQYF,TGTGCCAGCAGTTACGGGTTGGCAGGGACACACGAGCAGTACTTC,TRBV6-5,NA,TRBJ2-7,NA
CASSFQGNTEAFF,TGTGCCAGCAGCTTCCAGGGGAACACTGAAGCTTTCTTT,TRBV7-9,NA,TRBJ1-1,NA
CSVEDPDRDNYGYTF,TGCAGCGTTGAAGATCCAGACAGAGATAACTATGGCTACACCTTC,TRBV29-1,NA,TRBJ1-2,NA
CASSQQTKTYNEQFF,TGCGCCAGCAGCCAGCAGACTAAAACTTACAATGAGCAGTTCTTC,TRBV4-1,NA,TRBJ2-1,NA
CASSPGAGRVEQYF,TGTGCCAGCTCACCAGGAGCAGGGCGTGTGGAGCAGTACTTC,TRBV18,NA,TRBJ2-7,NA
CASSKQGSTEAFF,TGTGCCAGCAGCAAACAGGGAAGCACTGAAGCTTTCTTT,TRBV21-1,NA,TRBJ1-1,NA
CASGLVLQGADTQYF,TGTGCTAGTGGTTTGGTACTGCAGGGGGCAGATACGCAGTATTTT,TRBV12-5,few,TRBJ2-3,TRBD1
CASSQEGREGEKLFF,TGCGCCAGCAGCCAAGAAGGCAGGGAGGGTGAAAAACTGTTTTTT,TRBV4-1,NA,TRBJ1-4,NA
CASSYDSYEQYF,TGCGCCAGCAGCTACGACAGTTACGAGCAGTACTTC,TRBV5-1,few,TRBJ2-7,NA
CASSQVMSTLTQHF,TGCGCCAGCAGCCAAGTGATGAGTACTTTAACCCAGCATTTT,TRBV4-1,few,TRBJ1-5,NA
CAWSPGGNQPQHF,TGTGCCTGGAGTCCGGGGGGGAATCAGCCCCAGCATTTT,TRBV30,few,TRBJ1-5,NA
CASSSGQDNEQFF,TGCGCCAGCAGCTCGGGACAGGACAATGAGCAGTTCTTC,TRBV5-1,NA,TRBJ2-1,TRBD1
CASSMVADLGSPLHF,TGTGCCAGTAGTATGGTAGCCGACCTAGGTTCACCCCTCCACTTT,TRBV19,NA,TRBJ1-6,NA
CASSGDLQANYGYTF,TGTGCCAGCTCCGGGGATCTCCAAGCTAACTATGGCTACACCTTC,TRBV18,NA,TRBJ1-2,NA
CASSALAGVQETQYF,TGTGCCAGCAGCGCTCTAGCGGGGGTCCAAGAGACCCAGTACTTC,TRBV9,NA,TRBJ2-5,TRBD2